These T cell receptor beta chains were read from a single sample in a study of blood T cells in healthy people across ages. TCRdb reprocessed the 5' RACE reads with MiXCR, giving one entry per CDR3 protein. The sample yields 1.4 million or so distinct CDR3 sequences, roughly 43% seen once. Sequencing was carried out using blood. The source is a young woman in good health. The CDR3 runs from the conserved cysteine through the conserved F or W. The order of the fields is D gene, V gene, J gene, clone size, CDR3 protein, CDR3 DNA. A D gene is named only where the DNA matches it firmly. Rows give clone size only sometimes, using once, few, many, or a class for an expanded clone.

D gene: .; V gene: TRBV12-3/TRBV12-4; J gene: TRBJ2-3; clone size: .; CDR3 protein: CASSFRGVRGDTDTQYF; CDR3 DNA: TGTGCCAGCAGTTTCCGGGGGGTCAGGGGCGACACAGATACGCAGTATTTT
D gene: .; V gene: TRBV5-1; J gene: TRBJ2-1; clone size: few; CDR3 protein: CASRGLAIYNEQFF; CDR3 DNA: TGCGCCAGCAGGGGGCTAGCTATCTACAATGAGCAGTTCTTC
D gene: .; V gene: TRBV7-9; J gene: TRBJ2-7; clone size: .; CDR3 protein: CAGSFNPLSLSSYEQYF; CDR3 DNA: TGTGCCGGCAGCTTTAATCCCCTCTCACTAAGCTCCTACGAGCAGTACTTC
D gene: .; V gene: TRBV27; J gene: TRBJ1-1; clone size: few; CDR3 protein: CASSPKPGPAGEAFF; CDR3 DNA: TGTGCCAGCAGTCCCAAGCCAGGACCAGCGGGTGAAGCTTTCTTT
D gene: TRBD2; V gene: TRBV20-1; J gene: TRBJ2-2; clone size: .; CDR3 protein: CSATGTSANTGELFF; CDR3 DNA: TGCAGTGCAACCGGGACTAGCGCGAACACCGGGGAGCTGTTTTTT
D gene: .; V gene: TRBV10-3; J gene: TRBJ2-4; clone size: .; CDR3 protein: CAISDDGRGAKNIQYF; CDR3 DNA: TGTGCCATCAGTGATGATGGTCGGGGGGCCAAAAACATTCAGTACTTC
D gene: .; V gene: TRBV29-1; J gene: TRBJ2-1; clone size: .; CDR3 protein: CSVEVTGLAQFF; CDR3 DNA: TGCAGCGTTGAAGTTACAGGGTTGGCGCAGTTCTTC
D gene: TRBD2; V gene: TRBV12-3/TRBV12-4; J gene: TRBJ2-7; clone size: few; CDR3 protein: CASSPSGGPLYEQYF; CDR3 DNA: TGTGCCAGCAGTCCTAGCGGAGGGCCCCTCTACGAGCAGTACTTC
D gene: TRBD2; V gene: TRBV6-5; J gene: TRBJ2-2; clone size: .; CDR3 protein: CASSSPGTSGNTGELFF; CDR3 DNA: TGTGCCAGCAGTTCTCCCGGGACTAGCGGGAACACCGGGGAGCTGTTTTTT
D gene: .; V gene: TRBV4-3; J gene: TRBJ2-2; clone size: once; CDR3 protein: CASSQGLFLQGTGELFF; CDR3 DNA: TGCGCCAGCAGCCAAGGCCTCTTCCTCCAGGGCACCGGGGAGCTGTTTTTT
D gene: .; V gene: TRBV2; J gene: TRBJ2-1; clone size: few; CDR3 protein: CASSDDRDNEQFF; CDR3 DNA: TGTGCCAGCAGTGATGATAGGGACAATGAGCAGTTCTTC
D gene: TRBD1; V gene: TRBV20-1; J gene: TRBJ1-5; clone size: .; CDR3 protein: CSAPTQTGLSNQPQHF; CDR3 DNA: TGCAGTGCCCCGACGCAGACAGGGTTAAGCAATCAGCCCCAGCATTTT
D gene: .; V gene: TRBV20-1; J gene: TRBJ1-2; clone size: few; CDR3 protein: CSAREQEDGSYGYTF; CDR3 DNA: TGCAGTGCTAGAGAGCAAGAGGACGGATCTTATGGCTACACCTTC
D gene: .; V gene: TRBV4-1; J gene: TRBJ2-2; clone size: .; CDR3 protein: CASSQVYTGELFF; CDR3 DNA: TGCGCCAGCAGCCAAGTTTACACCGGGGAGCTGTTTTTT
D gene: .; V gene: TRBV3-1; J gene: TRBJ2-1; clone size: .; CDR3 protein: CASSWAVGNSYNEQFF; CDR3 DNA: TGTGCCAGCAGCTGGGCCGTAGGGAACTCCTACAATGAGCAGTTCTTC
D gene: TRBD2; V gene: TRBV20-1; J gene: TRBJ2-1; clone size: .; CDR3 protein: CSARVNSGGAGNEQFF; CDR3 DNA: TGCAGTGCTAGGGTGAATAGCGGGGGGGCGGGCAATGAGCAGTTCTTC
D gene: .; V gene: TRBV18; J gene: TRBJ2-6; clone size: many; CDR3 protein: CASSPGGSGANVLTF; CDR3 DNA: TGTGCCAGCTCACCGGGCGGCTCTGGGGCCAACGTCCTGACTTTC
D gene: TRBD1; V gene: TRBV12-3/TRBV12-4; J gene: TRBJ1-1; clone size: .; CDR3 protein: CASSSGTGFIDMNTEAFF; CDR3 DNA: TGTGCCAGCAGTTCCGGGACAGGGTTTATCGACATGAACACTGAAGCTTTCTTT
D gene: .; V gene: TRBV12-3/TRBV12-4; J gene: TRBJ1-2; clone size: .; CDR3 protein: CASSLRGIGGYTF; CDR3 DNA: TGTGCCAGCAGTTTACGGGGAATCGGAGGCTACACCTTC
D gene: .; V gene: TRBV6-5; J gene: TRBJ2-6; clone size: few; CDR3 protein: CASSLGSGTGANVLTF; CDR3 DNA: TGTGCCAGCAGCCTCGGCTCTGGGACCGGGGCCAACGTCCTGACTTTC
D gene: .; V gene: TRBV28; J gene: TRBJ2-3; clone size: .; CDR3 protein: CASSPNQGWRTDTQYF; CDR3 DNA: TGTGCCAGCAGCCCGAATCAGGGGTGGCGGACAGATACGCAGTATTTT
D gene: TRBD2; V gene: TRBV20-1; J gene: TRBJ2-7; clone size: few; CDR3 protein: CSAREGGLAGVYEQYF; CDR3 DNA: TGCAGTGCTAGAGAGGGGGGACTAGCGGGAGTTTACGAGCAGTACTTC
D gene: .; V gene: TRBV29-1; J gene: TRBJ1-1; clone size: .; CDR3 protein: CSVDLTGNTEAFF; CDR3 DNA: TGCAGCGTTGACCTAACAGGGAACACTGAAGCTTTCTTT
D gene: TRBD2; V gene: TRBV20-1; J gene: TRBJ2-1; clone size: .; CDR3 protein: CSAGDGGGGEQFF; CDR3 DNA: TGCAGTGCTGGAGACGGCGGGGGGGGTGAGCAGTTCTTC
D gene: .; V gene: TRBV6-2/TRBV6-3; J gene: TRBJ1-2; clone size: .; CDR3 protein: CASCPVRLRTNYGYTF; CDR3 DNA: TGTGCCAGCTGTCCCGTCCGACTTCGTACTAACTATGGCTACACCTTC
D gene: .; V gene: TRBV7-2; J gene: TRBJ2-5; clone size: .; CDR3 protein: CASQLDEKKQYF; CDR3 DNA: TGTGCCAGCCAGTTGGACGAAAAGAAACAGTACTTC
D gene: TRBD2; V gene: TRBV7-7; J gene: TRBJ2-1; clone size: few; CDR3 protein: CASSSSGSYGDEQFF; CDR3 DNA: TGTGCTAGCAGCTCTAGCGGGAGTTATGGCGATGAGCAGTTCTTC
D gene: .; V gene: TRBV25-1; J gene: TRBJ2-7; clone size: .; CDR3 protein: CASSDLSSYNEQYF; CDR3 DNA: TGTGCCAGCAGTGACTTGAGCTCCTACAATGAGCAGTACTTC
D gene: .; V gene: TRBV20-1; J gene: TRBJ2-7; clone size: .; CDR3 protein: CSATGLSYEQYF; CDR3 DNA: TGCAGTGCTACGGGACTCAGCTACGAGCAGTACTTC
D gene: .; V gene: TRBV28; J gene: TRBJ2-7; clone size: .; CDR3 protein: CASSIGGTSYEQYF; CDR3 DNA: TGTGCCAGCAGTATCGGGGGAACCTCCTACGAGCAGTACTTC
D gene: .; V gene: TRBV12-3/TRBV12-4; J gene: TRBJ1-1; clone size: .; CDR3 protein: CASSLGTSAEAFF; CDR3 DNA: TGTGCCAGCAGTTTAGGTACGTCTGCTGAAGCTTTCTTT
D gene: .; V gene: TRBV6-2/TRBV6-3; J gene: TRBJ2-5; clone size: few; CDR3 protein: CASRVNQETQYF; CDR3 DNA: TGTGCCAGCAGGGTGAATCAAGAGACCCAGTACTTC